Below, 19 T cell receptor beta chains from the same sample are listed, as sequenced in a study of cytomegalovirus exposure and HLA in healthy donors (dated by TCRdb to 2016 to 2017). The library relied on the immunoSEQ multiplex PCR assay. TCRdb took this table from immuneACCESS and kept in-frame rearrangements with V and J called. Such tables lack part of the clones; where checked against another copy, unresolved V genes explain under half of the gap, and the rest is unexplained. Here the sample has some 110,000 clones; about 88% occur a single time. Together, the top ten hold approximately 4.5% of the sample. The specimen was PBMCs. All receptors come from a man aged 18 to 30 in good health and CMV-seropositive.

This clone has more than one count but fewer than ten. The rearrangement joins TRBV5-1 to TRBJ2-2; no definite D call. The germline gives CDR1 SGHRS, CDR2 YFSETQ. V lost 0 bases and J 4 bases, leaving 10 bases between the germline ends. The CDR3 covers 15 residues. This CDR3 is CASSLGNRGTGELFF. CDR3 bases: TGCGCCAGCAGCTTGGGAAATCGAGGCACCGGGGAGCTGTTTTTT.

The rearrangement uses TRBV11-2 and TRBJ2-6, with TRBD1 matching 9 bases. The trim removed 5 bases at V and 2 bases at J, leaving 13 bases unmatched. CDR3 length: 19 amino acids. CDR1 and CDR2 from the germline V gene are SGHAT and FQNNGV. CDR3 DNA: TGTGCCAGCAGCCCTCCAGGCGGGACAGGGCTTCCTGGGGCCAACGTCCTGACTTTC. Amino acid sequence: CASSPPGGTGLPGANVLTF.

V and J are TRBV30 and TRBJ1-1; D unresolved. Trimming took 5 bases from V and 6 from J, leaving 16 bases between them. From germline, CDR1 is GTSNPN and CDR2 SVGIG (reference sequence). CDR3 length: 13 residues. The CDR3 DNA is TGTGCCTGGGGTCCCTTAGCGCGTCCTGAAGCTTTCTTT. As protein: CAWGPLARPEAFF.

This chain links TRBV5-8 with TRBJ2-3; 9 nucleotides line up with TRBD2. The CDR3 extends over 11 amino acids. Trimming cost V 4 bases and J 13 bases; bases outside gene matches: 4. Germline V gene sequence: CDR1 SGHTS, CDR2 YDEGEE. CDR3: CASSTRTSEYF. The CDR3 DNA reads as TGTGCCAGCAGCACTCGGACTAGCGAGTATTTT.

This clone was seen a few times. The J gene is TRBJ1-1, the V gene TRBV5-1; weak D call: TRBD1 (5 bases). Germline V gene lookup returns CDR1 SGHRS and CDR2 YFSETQ. The length of the CDR3 is 13 residues. V gave up 4 bases and J gave up 2 bases, with 9 bases separating them. CDR3 sequence (DNA): TGCGCCAGCAGCCTAACAGGCAACACTGAAGCTTTCTTT. Amino acid sequence: CASSLTGNTEAFF.

The chain couples TRBV7-9 to TRBJ2-2; 7 bases fit TRBD2. The CDR3 has 15 amino acids. J gave up 4 bases and V 0 bases, and 2 bases lay outside the gene matches. Germline V gene data show CDR1 as SEHNR and CDR2 as FQNEAQ (reference sequence). As DNA, the CDR3 is TGTGCCAGCAGCTTAGCCCAGCGGGGCACCGGGGAGCTGTTTTTT. Translated: CASSLAQRGTGELFF.

V gene TRBV13 combines with J gene TRBJ1-1; 8 bases line up with TRBD1. Trimming at V came to 6 bases and at J to 7 bases, leaving 7 bases not matched to a gene. CDR3 size: 13 residues. The germline V gene encodes CDR1 PRHDT and CDR2 FYEKMQ (reference sequence). The chain's CDR3 is CASRPGQENEAFF. For the CDR3, the DNA is TGTGCCAGCAGACCGGGACAGGAGAATGAAGCTTTCTTT.

The table lists this clone with a count of one. V usage is TRBV9 and J usage is TRBJ2-1; 8 bases match TRBD1. Unmatched junction bases numbered 12, after V lost 3 bases and J lost 7 bases. The CDR3 totals 16 residues. CDR1 SGDLS and CDR2 YYNGEE come from the germline V gene. The CDR3 sequence: CASSGAGGPVGNEQFF. CDR3 DNA: TGTGCCAGCAGCGGAGCAGGGGGCCCGGTGGGGAATGAGCAGTTCTTC.

The chain combines TRBV7-6 with TRBJ2-2, with 8 nucleotides matching TRBD1. The germline V gene has CDR1 SGHVS and CDR2 FNYEAQ. This CDR3 is built from 18 residues. V lost 4 bases and J lost 4; bases outside the gene matches: 14. This chain's CDR3 is CASSSRYRGRTVTGELFF. The CDR3 DNA reads as TGTGCCAGCAGCTCCCGGTACAGGGGGAGGACGGTCACCGGGGAGCTGTTTTTT.

The chain couples TRBV27 to TRBJ2-2; D uncertain. This CDR3 comprises 13 residues. Germline V lookup: CDR1 MNHEY, CDR2 SMNVEV (reference sequence). V was trimmed by 9 bases and J by 4 bases, leaving 12 bases between them. In DNA, the CDR3 is TGTGCCAGTCGTGGGCAGCTCACCGGGGAGCTGTTTTTT. Protein: CASRGQLTGELFF.

This chain connects TRBV7-9 to TRBJ1-1, with a tentative D call TRBD1 (6 bases). The V and J ends lost 5 bases and 3 bases respectively, with 13 bases between them. This CDR3 is built from 14 residues. Germline V CDR1 and CDR2: SEHNR, FQNEAQ (reference sequence). CDR3 residues: CASSIRGQDTEAFF. The CDR3 nucleotides are TGTGCCAGCAGCATCAGGGGTCAGGACACTGAAGCTTTCTTT. Full variable domain (rest looked up from reference TRBV7-9 and TRBJ1-1): DTGVSQNPRHKITKRGQNVTFRCDPISEHNRLYWYRQTLGQGPEFLTYFQNEAQLEKSRLLSDRFSAERPKGSFSTLEIQRTEQGDSAMYLCASSIRGQDTEAFFGQGTRLTVV.

This chain joins TRBV10-2 and TRBJ2-1; 11 nucleotides agree with TRBD1. J was trimmed by 9 bases and V by 3 bases; bases with no gene match: 10. This CDR3 has 16 residues. Germline V lookup: CDR1 WSHSY, CDR2 SAAADI. CDR3 sequence reads: CASSDFGTGGLGEQFF. CDR3 nucleotides: TGCGCCAGCAGTGACTTTGGGACAGGGGGTTTGGGTGAGCAGTTCTTC.

The chain is built from TRBV7-9 and TRBJ1-2; no definite D call. This CDR3 spans 14 amino acids. CDR1 and CDR2 from the germline V gene are SEHNR and FQNEAQ (reference sequence). Trimming took 6 bases from V and 5 from J, leaving 16 bases between them. The CDR3 coding sequence is TGTGCCAGCAGTTATTCGGGAGGAGGATATGGCTACACCTTC. Amino acids: CASSYSGGGYGYTF.

This chain uses TRBV27 with TRBJ1-3; no definite D call. V dropped 0 bases and J dropped 0 bases, with 6 bases sitting between them. The CDR3 is made up of 15 amino acids. Per germline, CDR1 MNHEY and CDR2 SMNVEV (reference sequence). The CDR3 nucleotides are TGTGCCAGCAGTTTATCGGGCAACTCTGGAAACACCATATATTTT. Amino acid sequence: CASSLSGNSGNTIYF.

This chain connects TRBV7-9 to TRBJ1-2; 9 bases map to TRBD1. The junction had 9 bases not matched to a gene; V was cut back by 8 bases and J by 2 bases. The CDR3 is made up of 15 amino acids. Germline CDR1 and CDR2: SEHNR and FQNEAQ (reference sequence). CDR3 nucleotide sequence: TGTGCCAGCCAACCGACGACAGGGGGAAACTATGGCTACACCTTC. Protein sequence: CASQPTTGGNYGYTF.

This clone was recorded once. This rearrangement joins TRBV27 to TRBJ2-1; 10 nucleotides match TRBD2. J lost 2 bases, V lost 6 bases, and 7 bases had no gene match. Germline values: CDR1 MNHEY, CDR2 SMNVEV (reference sequence). The CDR3 runs to 16 residues. The CDR3 is CASRYSGGSAYNEQFF. CDR3 nucleotides: TGTGCCAGCAGATATAGCGGGGGGAGCGCCTACAATGAGCAGTTCTTC.

The chain uses TRBV7-9 and TRBJ1-2; TRBD1 aligns across 11 bases. The length of the CDR3 is 15 residues. Germline CDR1 and CDR2: SEHNR and FQNEAQ (reference sequence). Germline trimming cut 4 bases from V and 4 bases from J; bases unmatched to any gene: 5. The CDR3, as DNA: TGTGCCAGCAGCTCAGGGACAGGGGGGTCCTATGGCTACACCTTC. This sequence encodes CASSSGTGGSYGYTF.

For the CDR3, the DNA is TGTGCCAGTAGTAAGGACAGGGGGAGGTATGAGCAGTTCTTC. This translates into CASSKDRGRYEQFF. The rearrangement joins TRBV19 to TRBJ2-1; 10 nucleotides line up with TRBD1. The CDR3 spans 14 residues. Germline values: CDR1 LNHDA, CDR2 SQIVND (reference sequence). V trimming: 4 bases; J trimming: 8 bases; junction bases outside the gene matches: 5.

The chain has TRBV7-6 and TRBJ2-7, with D tentatively TRBD1 (6 bases). V lost 1 base and J lost 3, with 13 bases in between. The CDR3 totals 15 residues. The germline V gene has CDR1 SGHVS and CDR2 FNYEAQ. CDR3 loop: CASSLGRGGNYEQYF. The CDR3 DNA follows: TGTGCCAGCAGCTTAGGCAGGGGCGGTAACTACGAGCAGTACTTC.